A selection of T cell receptor beta chains follows, all from one sample in a study of T cells in Graves' hyperthyroidism and ophthalmopathy. Using its own MiXCR run on the multiplex PCR reads, TCRdb lists one record per CDR3 protein. The table lists roughly 250,000 distinct CDR3 sequences, roughly 15% of them singletons. Material: blood. The receptors originated from a woman aged 40-49 years with Graves' hyperthyroidism that later progressed to Graves' ophthalmopathy. The CDR3 runs from the conserved cysteine through the conserved F or W. The D gene is left open where the match is weak. Clone size is shown for a subset of rows, as once, few, many or a class of expanded clone.

V gene,clone size,D gene,J gene,CDR3 DNA,CDR3 protein
TRBV2,many,-,TRBJ1-1,TGTGCCAGCAGTGATGAAGGCAGGTTGAACACTGAAGCTTTCTTT,CASSDEGRLNTEAFF
TRBV11-2,many,TRBD2,TRBJ2-1,TGTGCCAGCAGCTTAGAAGCGGGAGGGCCAAATGAGCAGTTCTTC,CASSLEAGGPNEQFF
TRBV2,many,TRBD1,TRBJ2-2,TGTGCCAGCAGTGGACAGGGGGGCACCGGGGAGCTGTTTTTT,CASSGQGGTGELFF
TRBV12-3/TRBV12-4,many,-,TRBJ1-1,TGTGCCAGCAGTTTAGGCGGTATCACTGAAGCTTTCTTT,CASSLGGITEAFF
TRBV6-2/TRBV6-3,few,TRBD1,TRBJ1-6,TGTGCCACCCTGCTAAACCAGGGGGCGGGCTCACCCCTCCACTTT,CATLLNQGAGSPLHF
TRBV20-1,many,-,TRBJ1-4,TGCAGTGCGGCAAGAACAGGGTTCAATGAAAAACTGTTTTTT,CSAARTGFNEKLFF
TRBV2,many,-,TRBJ1-1,TGTGCCAGCAGTATGGACGGTGGGGACACTGAAGCTTTCTTT,CASSMDGGDTEAFF
TRBV28,-,-,TRBJ2-4,TGTGCCAGCAGTTTGGACATTCTCCTAGCCAAAAACATTCAGTACTTC,CASSLDILLAKNIQYF
TRBV11-2,many,TRBD2,TRBJ2-7,TGTGCCAGCAGCCAAGGGAGGACTAGCGGGAGGGCCGTCCACGAGCAGTACTTC,CASSQGRTSGRAVHEQYF
TRBV6-5,-,TRBD1,TRBJ2-2,TGTGCCAGCAGTTCAAGACAGGGAAAATACACCGGGGAGCTGTTTTTT,CASSSRQGKYTGELFF
TRBV9,many,-,TRBJ2-1,TGTGCCAGCAGCCTCCCCACAAGGGGTGAGCAGTTCTTC,CASSLPTRGEQFF
TRBV5-1,many,TRBD2,TRBJ2-1,TGCGCCAGCAGCTTAGGACTAGCGGGAGAGTTCAATGAGCAGTTCTTC,CASSLGLAGEFNEQFF
TRBV19,many,-,TRBJ2-1,TGTGCCAGTAGTCTTTGGGAAGGGTCCTACAATGAGCAGTTCTTC,CASSLWEGSYNEQFF
TRBV11-2,-,-,TRBJ2-3,TGTGCCAGCAGCTTTGCTAGCCTTAGCACAGATACGCAGTATTTT,CASSFASLSTDTQYF
TRBV5-6,-,-,TRBJ2-2,TGTGCCAGCAGCTTGAGAGGGCCTTCCACTGGGGAGCTGTTTTTT,CASSLRGPSTGELFF